Below, one T cell receptor (beta chain) is given with its context. The record originates from a study of T cell changes during pregnancy in multiple sclerosis. TCRdb keeps only in-frame clones here, not all; method: immunoSEQ multiplex PCR. The data contain tens of thousands of clones, around 93% of them singletons. Germline trimming cut 4 bases from V and 11 bases from J; bases unmatched to any gene: 9. Germline V gene sequence: CDR1 SEHNR, CDR2 FQNEAQ (reference sequence). The CDR3 spans 15 residues. This sequence joins TRBV7-9 and TRBJ2-3; TRBD2 aligns across 13 bases. This receptor was identified in a female donor with multiple sclerosis, enrolled in a pregnancy study. Source: CD8+ T cells from peripheral blood mononuclear cells, taken after pregnancy. This CDR3 is CASSSSGTSGIEQYF. The CDR3 region has the DNA TGTGCCAGCAGCTCCTCCGGGACTAGCGGGATTGAGCAGTATTTT.